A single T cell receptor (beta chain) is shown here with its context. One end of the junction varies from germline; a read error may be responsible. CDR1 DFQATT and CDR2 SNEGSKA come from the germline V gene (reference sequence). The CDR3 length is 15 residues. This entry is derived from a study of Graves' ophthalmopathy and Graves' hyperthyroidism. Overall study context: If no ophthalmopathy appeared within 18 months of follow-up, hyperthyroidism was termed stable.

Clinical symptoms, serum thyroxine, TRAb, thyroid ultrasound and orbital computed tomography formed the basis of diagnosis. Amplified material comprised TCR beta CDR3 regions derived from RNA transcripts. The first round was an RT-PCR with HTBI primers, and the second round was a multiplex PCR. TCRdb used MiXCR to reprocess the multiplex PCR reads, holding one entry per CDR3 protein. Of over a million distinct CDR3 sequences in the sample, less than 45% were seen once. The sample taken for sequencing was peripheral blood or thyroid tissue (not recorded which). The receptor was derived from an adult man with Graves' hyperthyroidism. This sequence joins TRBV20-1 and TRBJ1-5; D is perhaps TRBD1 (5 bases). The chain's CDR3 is CSAGGSDPGNRPQHF. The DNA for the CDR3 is TGCAGTGCTGGGGGGTCGGACCCAGGGAATCGGCCCCAGCATTTT.